This T cell receptor (beta chain) is from a study of CD8+ T cells in alopecia areata. The wider study: Tofacitinib administration persisted for 6 to 18 months, succeeded by 6 months off drug. General observations from the study: Lesional scalp displayed greater clonality than normal scalp, most notably in alopecia totalis/universalis. Many expanded lesional clones persisted during tofacitinib (in both scalp and blood).

Sequencing relied on a cDNA template that was reverse transcribed from extracted RNA. TCRdb's copy holds only in-frame clones and misses some; the assay was immunoSEQ multiplex PCR. Of 250,000 to 350,000 clones in the sample, 60% were seen once. Points on this clone: Its antigen remains unknown.

V lost 6 bases, J lost 8 bases, and 10 bases lay in between. CDR1 is MNHEY and CDR2 is SMNVEV in the germline V gene (reference sequence). The CDR3 consists of 11 residues. Sample treatment: oral pan-JAK inhibitor, 5-10 mg twice daily. The chain couples TRBV27 to TRBJ1-2; no firm D call. The sequence came from a human donor with alopecia areata. The input for sequencing was CD4+ T cells sorted from blood, taken around week 52, from a patient treated with tofacitinib. In nucleotides, the CDR3 is TGTGCCAGCAGCTTCTTTCAGGGCTACACCTTC. As protein: CASSFFQGYTF.